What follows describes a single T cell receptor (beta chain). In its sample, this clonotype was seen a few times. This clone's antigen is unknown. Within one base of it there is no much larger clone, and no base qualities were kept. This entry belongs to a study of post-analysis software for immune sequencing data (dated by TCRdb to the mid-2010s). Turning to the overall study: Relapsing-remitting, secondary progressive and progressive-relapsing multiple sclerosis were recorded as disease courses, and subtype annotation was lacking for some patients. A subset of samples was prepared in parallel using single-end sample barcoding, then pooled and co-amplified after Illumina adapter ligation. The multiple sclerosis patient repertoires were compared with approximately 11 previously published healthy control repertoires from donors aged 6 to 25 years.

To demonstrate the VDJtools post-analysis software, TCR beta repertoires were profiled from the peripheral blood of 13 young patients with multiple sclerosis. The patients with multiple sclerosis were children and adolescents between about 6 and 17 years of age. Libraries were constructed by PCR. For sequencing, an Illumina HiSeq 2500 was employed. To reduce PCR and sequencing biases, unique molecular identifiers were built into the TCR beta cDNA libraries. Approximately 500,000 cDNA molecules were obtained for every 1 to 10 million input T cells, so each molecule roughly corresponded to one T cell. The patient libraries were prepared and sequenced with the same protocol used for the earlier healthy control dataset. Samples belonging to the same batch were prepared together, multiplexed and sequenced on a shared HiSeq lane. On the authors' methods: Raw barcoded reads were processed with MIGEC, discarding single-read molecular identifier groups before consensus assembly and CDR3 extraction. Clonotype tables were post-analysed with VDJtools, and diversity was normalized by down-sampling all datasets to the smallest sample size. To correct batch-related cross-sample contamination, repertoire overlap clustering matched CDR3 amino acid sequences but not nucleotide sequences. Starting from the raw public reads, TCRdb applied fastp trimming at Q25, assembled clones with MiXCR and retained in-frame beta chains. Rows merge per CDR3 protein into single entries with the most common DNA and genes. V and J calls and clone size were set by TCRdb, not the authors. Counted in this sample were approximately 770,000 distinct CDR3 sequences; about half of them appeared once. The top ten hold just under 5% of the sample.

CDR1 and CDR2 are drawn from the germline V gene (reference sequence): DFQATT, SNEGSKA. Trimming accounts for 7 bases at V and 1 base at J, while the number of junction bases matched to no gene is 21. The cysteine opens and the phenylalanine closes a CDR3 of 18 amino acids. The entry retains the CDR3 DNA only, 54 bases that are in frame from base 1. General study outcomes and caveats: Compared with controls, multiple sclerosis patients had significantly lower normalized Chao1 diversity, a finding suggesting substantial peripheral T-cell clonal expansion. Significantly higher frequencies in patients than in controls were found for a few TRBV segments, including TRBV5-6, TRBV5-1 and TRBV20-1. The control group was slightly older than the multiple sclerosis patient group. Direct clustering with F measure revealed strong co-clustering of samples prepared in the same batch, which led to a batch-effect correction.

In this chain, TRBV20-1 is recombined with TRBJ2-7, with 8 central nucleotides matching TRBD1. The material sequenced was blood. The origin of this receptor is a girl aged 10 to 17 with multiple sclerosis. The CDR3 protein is CSGSRGRGPGDWSYEQYF. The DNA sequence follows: TGCAGTGGGTCGAGGGGCAGGGGGCCTGGGGACTGGTCCTACGAGCAGTACTTC.